The rows below give T cell receptor beta chains drawn from one sample of a study of identical twins. TCRdb re-analysed the 5' RACE reads in MiXCR, keeping a single row per CDR3 protein. The table lists about 190,000 distinct CDR3 sequences, more than 15% of them singletons. These sequences were also reported in another study, on T cells expressing NK-cell markers.

Sequencing was performed on CD8+ T cells sorted from blood. These receptors originate from a young woman in good health. Both conserved end residues are part of each CDR3. A D gene is named only where the DNA matches it firmly. Clone size is given for some rows only: seen once, a few or many times, or a class if the clone is expanded.

>TRBD2|many|TRBV20-1|TRBJ2-7
CSAREREYEQYF
TGCAGTGCTAGAGAGCGGGAGTACGAGCAGTACTTC
>TRBD2|.|TRBV12-3/TRBV12-4|TRBJ2-1
CASSFGLAGEPFF
TGTGCCAGCAGTTTCGGACTAGCGGGAGAACCCTTCTTC
>TRBD1|.|TRBV6-5|TRBJ2-2
CASSLVGQGRSGELFF
TGTGCCAGCAGTTTGGTAGGACAGGGGCGGTCCGGGGAGCTGTTTTTT
>.|few|TRBV7-8|TRBJ1-5
CASSPLAGYQPQHF
TGTGCCAGCAGCCCTTTAGCGGGATATCAGCCCCAGCATTTT
>.|few|TRBV11-2|TRBJ2-7
CASSLGVRYEQYF
TGTGCCAGCAGCTTAGGTGTACGGTACGAGCAGTACTTC
>TRBD1|.|TRBV5-5|TRBJ2-5
CASSWIDRAQETQYF
TGTGCCAGCAGCTGGATAGACAGGGCCCAAGAGACCCAGTACTTC
>TRBD1|few|TRBV7-9|TRBJ1-2
CASSLIGQGSNYGYTF
TGTGCCAGCAGCTTAATTGGACAGGGAAGTAACTATGGCTACACCTTC
>.|.|TRBV5-1|TRBJ2-1
CASSFQGKYNEQFF
TGCGCCAGCAGCTTTCAGGGGAAGTACAATGAGCAGTTCTTC
>TRBD1|.|TRBV7-8|TRBJ2-7
CASSKPGQGAHEQYF
TGTGCCAGCAGCAAACCGGGACAGGGGGCCCACGAGCAGTACTTC
>.|few|TRBV7-8|TRBJ2-7
CASSLWGGGSYEQYF
TGTGCCAGCAGCTTATGGGGTGGGGGCTCCTACGAGCAGTACTTC
>.|.|TRBV15|TRBJ1-4
CATSSAGGLSEKLFF
TGTGCCACCAGCAGCGCCGGGGGACTTAGTGAAAAACTGTTTTTT
>.|few|TRBV6-1|TRBJ2-4
CANQGIERLAKNIQYF
TGTGCCAACCAGGGTATCGAGAGGCTAGCCAAAAACATTCAGTACTTC
>.|many|TRBV7-6|TRBJ1-4
CASSLGHFNEKLFF
TGTGCCAGCAGCCTAGGACACTTTAATGAAAAACTGTTTTTT
>TRBD2|.|TRBV11-2|TRBJ2-1
CASGPRGEVGEQFF
TGTGCCAGCGGGCCCCGGGGGGAAGTCGGTGAGCAGTTCTTC
>.|.|TRBV27|TRBJ2-5
CASSSLGEQETQYF
TGTGCCAGCAGTTCGCTCGGGGAACAAGAGACCCAGTACTTC
>.|few|TRBV7-8|TRBJ2-7
CASSSSGRYEQYF
TGTGCCAGCAGCTCATCGGGACGCTACGAGCAGTACTTC
>.|many|TRBV12-3/TRBV12-4|TRBJ2-3
CASSLRLYSGRTDTQYF
TGTGCCAGCAGTTTACGGTTATATAGCGGACGCACAGATACGCAGTATTTT
>TRBD2|few|TRBV11-2|TRBJ2-3
CASSLEFGGADTQYF
TGTGCCAGCAGCTTAGAGTTCGGGGGGGCAGATACGCAGTATTTT
>.|few|TRBV9|TRBJ2-7
CASSVRDLAYEQYF
TGTGCCAGCAGCGTCCGGGACCTAGCCTACGAGCAGTACTTC
>.|.|TRBV10-3|TRBJ2-7
CAISDVKGSGEQYF
TGTGCCATCAGTGATGTAAAGGGGAGTGGAGAGCAGTACTTC
>.|.|TRBV30|TRBJ2-2
CAWSEAGELFF
TGTGCCTGGAGTGAAGCCGGGGAGCTGTTTTTT
>.|few|TRBV19|TRBJ2-7
CATSYRVSYEQYF
TGTGCCACCTCATACAGGGTCTCCTACGAGCAGTACTTC
>.|few|TRBV5-1|TRBJ2-2
CASSPQVTTGELFF
TGCGCCAGCAGCCCCCAGGTGACCACCGGGGAGCTGTTTTTT
>TRBD2|many|TRBV10-3|TRBJ2-1
CAIRGLAGEHEQFF
TGTGCCATCAGAGGACTAGCGGGAGAACACGAGCAGTTCTTC
>.|few|TRBV7-2|TRBJ2-5
CASSLVAGTQETQYF
TGTGCCAGCAGCTTAGTGGCAGGGACACAAGAGACCCAGTACTTC
>TRBD1|few|TRBV4-3|TRBJ1-1
CASSQDQGANTEAFF
TGCGCCAGCAGCCAAGATCAGGGGGCAAACACTGAAGCTTTCTTT
>.|few|TRBV12-3/TRBV12-4|TRBJ1-1
CASSWSRGTDEAFF
TGTGCCAGCAGTTGGAGTAGGGGAACCGATGAAGCTTTCTTT
>.|few|TRBV5-1|TRBJ2-7
CASSLSAGTGGEQYF
TGCGCCAGCAGCTTGAGTGCCGGGACGGGCGGCGAGCAGTACTTC
>.|.|TRBV9|TRBJ2-3
CASSDPGSTDTQYF
TGTGCCAGCAGCGATCCGGGTAGCACAGATACGCAGTATTTT
>TRBD2|.|TRBV20-1|TRBJ2-1
CSARKRENAYNEQFF
TGCAGTGCTAGGAAGCGGGAGAATGCCTACAATGAGCAGTTCTTC
>TRBD1|few|TRBV27|TRBJ2-2
CASSFLRDSYRGELFF
TGTGCCAGCAGTTTCTTAAGGGACAGCTACCGTGGGGAGCTGTTTTTT
>TRBD2|few|TRBV9|TRBJ2-7
CASSGGGLAPYEQYF
TGTGCCAGCAGCGGGGGGGGACTAGCGCCATACGAGCAGTACTTC
>TRBD2|many|TRBV27|TRBJ2-1
CASSPGLAGDEQFF
TGTGCCAGCAGCCCTGGACTAGCGGGAGACGAGCAGTTCTTC
>TRBD1|few|TRBV12-3/TRBV12-4|TRBJ1-1
CASSLLGQAENTEAFF
TGTGCCAGCAGCCTACTTGGACAGGCAGAGAACACTGAAGCTTTCTTT
>.|few|TRBV21-1|TRBJ1-1
CAGEFVRNTEAFF
TGTGCCGGGGAATTCGTTAGAAACACTGAAGCTTTCTTT
>.|.|TRBV11-2|TRBJ2-5
CASSLPQVQETQYF
TGTGCCAGCAGCTTACCCCAGGTCCAAGAGACCCAGTACTTC
>TRBD2|.|TRBV2|TRBJ2-7
CASREGLGYSYEQYF
TGTGCCAGCCGGGAGGGGTTAGGGTATTCCTACGAGCAGTACTTC
>.|few|TRBV20-1|TRBJ2-1
CSARDLALHYNEQFF
TGCAGTGCTAGAGATCTGGCGCTGCACTACAATGAGCAGTTCTTC
>.|.|TRBV14|TRBJ2-1
CASSARLLDHEQFF
TGTGCCAGCAGCGCAAGACTACTAGACCATGAGCAGTTCTTC
>.|medium-sized|TRBV4-3|TRBJ2-7
CASSQGQRGTYEQYF
TGCGCCAGCAGCCAAGGTCAGAGGGGGACCTACGAGCAGTACTTC
>.|few|TRBV12-3/TRBV12-4|TRBJ1-2
CASSLKGSGYTF
TGTGCCAGCAGTTTAAAAGGTAGTGGCTACACCTTC
>TRBD1|.|TRBV2|TRBJ2-5
CASSGQEETQYF
TGTGCCAGCAGCGGACAGGAAGAGACCCAGTACTTC
>.|many|TRBV5-1|TRBJ2-1
CASSLEYNEQFF
TGCGCCAGCAGCTTGGAGTACAATGAGCAGTTCTTC
>TRBD2|.|TRBV4-3|TRBJ2-6
CASSQDPWGGSGANVLTF
TGCGCCAGCAGCCAAGATCCCTGGGGGGGCTCTGGGGCCAACGTCCTGACTTTC
>.|.|TRBV27|TRBJ1-2
CASSLLRPQGIGYGYTF
TGTGCCAGCAGCCTCCTCCGTCCCCAGGGGATCGGCTATGGCTACACCTTC
>.|few|TRBV4-3|TRBJ2-7
CASSQARGTRYEQYF
TGCGCCAGCAGCCAAGCCCGAGGTACCCGCTACGAGCAGTACTTC
>TRBD1|few|TRBV9|TRBJ1-3
CASSPPGTVRTGNTIYF
TGTGCCAGCAGCCCTCCCGGGACAGTTCGGACTGGAAACACCATATATTTT
>.|.|TRBV20-1|TRBJ2-1
CSARRLIGYNEQFF
TGCAGTGCTAGGAGACTTATTGGATACAATGAGCAGTTCTTC
>.|few|TRBV25-1|TRBJ2-3
CASSVRRGGTDTQYF
TGTGCCAGCAGCGTCCGGCGCGGGGGCACAGATACGCAGTATTTT
>TRBD1|few|TRBV7-6|TRBJ2-1
CASSLQGTGWGEQFF
TGTGCCAGCAGCTTACAGGGGACAGGGTGGGGTGAGCAGTTCTTC